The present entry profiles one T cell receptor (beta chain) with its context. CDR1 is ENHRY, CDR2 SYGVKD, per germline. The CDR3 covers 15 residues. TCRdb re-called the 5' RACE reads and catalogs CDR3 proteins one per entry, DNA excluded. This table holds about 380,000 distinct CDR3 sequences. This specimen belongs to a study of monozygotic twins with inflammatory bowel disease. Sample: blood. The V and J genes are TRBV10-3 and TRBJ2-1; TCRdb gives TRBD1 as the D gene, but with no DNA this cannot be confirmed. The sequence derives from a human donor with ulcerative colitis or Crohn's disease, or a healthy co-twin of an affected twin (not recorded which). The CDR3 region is CAISQRQAAYNEQFF.